The T cell receptor beta chain under discussion was sequenced for a study of neurological immune-mediated disorders. Notes on the study in general: Among expanded clones, no CDR3 amino acid sequences were shared across subjects, a pattern suggesting private repertoires in all groups.

Trimming removed 5 bases at V and 2 bases at J, with 13 bases between. The CDR3 is 16 residues long. 5'RACE with 10-nucleotide random UMIs produced the cDNA. MiXCR, run by TCRdb on the 5' RACE reads, gives a single entry per CDR3 protein. The sample includes 35,000 to 50,000 distinct CDR3 sequences, around 15% seen only once; the top ten take approximately 3.6%. The sample holds many counts of this clonotype. Its target is unknown. The clonotype comes from a woman in her sixties with HTLV-1-associated myelopathy (HAM/TSP). The sequenced sample consisted of CD4+ T cells from blood. V gene TRBV12-3 or TRBV12-4 combines with J gene TRBJ2-6, with a weak D call TRBD1 (6 bases). CDR3 sequence: CASSLDRTAGANVLTF. In DNA, the CDR3 is TGTGCCAGCAGTCTCGACAGGACGGCTGGGGCCAACGTCCTGACTTTC.